This T cell receptor (beta chain) was identified in a study of circulating tumor DNA in untreated peripheral T-cell lymphoma. General study results and limits: In around 80% of patients, tumor-specific clonotypes were identified.

Concerning this clone: Its antigen is not identified.

Assay: immunoSEQ multiplex PCR; the TCRdb copy retains only in-frame clones and omits some. In the table there are roughly 8,600 clones, roughly 80% of which are singletons. The tumor tissue sample was taken at baseline before any treatment. The specimen was tumor tissue. This sequence originates from a human donor with peripheral T-cell lymphoma.

The CDR3 DNA is TGTGCCAGCAGCGCCCGGGGGATAGCTGGAAACACCATATATTTT. It specifies CASSARGIAGNTIYF. The V gene is TRBV11-3, the J gene TRBJ1-3, with a weak D call TRBD1 (5 bases). This CDR3 contains 15 residues. The V end lost 5 bases, the J end lost 2 bases, and 13 bases lay between the germline ends. Germline V gene sequence: CDR1 SGHNT, CDR2 YENEEA.